The subject of this entry is one T cell receptor (beta chain). Its antigen is still unknown. This entry belongs to a study of cytomegalovirus exposure and HLA in healthy donors. This PCR relied on a set of 60 Vbeta primers and 13 Jbeta primers. Clones were sequenced by immunoSEQ multiplex PCR, and TCRdb holds only the in-frame ones, with some missing. The data contain 200,000 or so clones, roughly 84% of them singletons. V shed 7 bases and J shed 3 bases, with 16 bases lying between them. The V gene's germline CDR1 is MNHNS and CDR2 SASEGT. CDR3 length: 14 residues. Study-wide results and limits: The study labeled about 160 TCR beta chains cytomegalovirus-associated. Highest at DRB1 and lowest at HLA-C, TCR association rates differed among HLA loci in a later analysis.

This receptor was identified in a girl aged 10 to 17 in good health and CMV-seronegative. Sequencing input: PBMCs. The rearrangement joins TRBV6-1 to TRBJ2-7; possible D gene TRBD1, 6 bases. The CDR3 loop is CASTGQWESYEQYF. The CDR3 coding sequence is TGTGCCAGCACCGGACAGTGGGAGAGCTACGAGCAGTACTTC.